The clone carrying this T cell receptor (beta chain) was seen repeatedly, ten times or more. Its antigen is as yet unknown. The entry originates in a study of T cells in Graves' hyperthyroidism and ophthalmopathy. Points from the study as a whole: Ophthalmopathy, as predicted by the model, came a median roughly 6.5 months after the prediction.

Between the trimmed V and J ends, which lost 4 bases and 7 bases, there was a span of 16 bases. The CDR3 is 14 amino acids. The V gene's germline CDR1 is LGHDT and CDR2 YNNKEL (reference sequence). There were TCR beta CDR3 regions amplified from RNA transcripts. HTBI primers were the set used in a first-round RT-PCR of the TCR CDR3. TCRdb processed the multiplex PCR reads anew with MiXCR; each CDR3 protein has one entry. The table includes over 700,000 distinct CDR3 sequences, around 19% detected once. Sequencing used blood. The source is a woman in her forties or fifties with Graves' hyperthyroidism that later progressed to Graves' ophthalmopathy. This rearrangement joins TRBV3-1 to TRBJ1-1; D not resolved. The CDR3 nucleotides are TGTGCCAGCAGCCCATCCGGACCGGGAAGTGAAGCTTTCTTT. Its protein product is CASSPSGPGSEAFF. Complete variable domain (other parts from reference TRBV3-1 and TRBJ1-1): DTAVSQTPKYLVTQMGNDKSIKCEQNLGHDTMYWYKQDSKKFLKIMFSYNNKELIINETVPNRFSPKSPDKAHLNLHINSLELGDSAVYFCASSPSGPGSEAFFGQGTRLTVV.